Below, one TCR beta chain is given with its context. Its antigen remains unknown. The data derive from a study of T cell responses to AZD1222 COVID-19 vaccine. Study results and limitations: Spike-specific TCR breadth rose after two AZD1222 doses, and depth rose as well.

The germline gives CDR1 SGDLS, CDR2 YYNGEE. CDR3 size: 14 residues. V trimming: 0 bases; J trimming: 6 bases; junction bases outside the gene matches: 3. Data came from immunoSEQ multiplex PCR; TCRdb stores just in-frame clones and leaves some out. The sample consists of approximately 190,000 clones, approximately 91% of them appearing once. The J gene is TRBJ2-5, the V gene TRBV9; 9 bases are a match to TRBD1. Here the sequenced sample was peripheral blood, taken on day 0 of AZD1222 vaccination. This clonotype was obtained from an adult in good health. CDR3 nucleotides: TGTGCCAGCAGCGTAGCATACAGGGGGCAGACCCAGTACTTC. Encoded protein: CASSVAYRGQTQYF.